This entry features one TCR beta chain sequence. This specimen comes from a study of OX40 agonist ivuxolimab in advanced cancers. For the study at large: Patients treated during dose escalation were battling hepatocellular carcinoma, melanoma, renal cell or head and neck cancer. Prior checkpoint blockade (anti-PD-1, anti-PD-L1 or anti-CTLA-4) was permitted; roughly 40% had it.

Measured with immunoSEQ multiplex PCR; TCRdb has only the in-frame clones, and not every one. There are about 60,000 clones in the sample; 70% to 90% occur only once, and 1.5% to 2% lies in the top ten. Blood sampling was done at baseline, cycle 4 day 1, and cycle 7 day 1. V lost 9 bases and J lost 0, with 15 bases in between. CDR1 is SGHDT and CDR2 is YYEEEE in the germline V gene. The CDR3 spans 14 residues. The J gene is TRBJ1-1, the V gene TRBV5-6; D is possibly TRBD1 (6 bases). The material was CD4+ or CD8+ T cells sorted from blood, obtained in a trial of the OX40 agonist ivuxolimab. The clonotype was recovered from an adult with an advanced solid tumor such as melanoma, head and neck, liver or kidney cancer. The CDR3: CATNRGRMNTEAFF. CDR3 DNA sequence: TGTGCCACAAATAGGGGGAGGATGAACACTGAAGCTTTCTTT. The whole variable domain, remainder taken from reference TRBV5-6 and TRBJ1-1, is DAGVTQSPTHLIKTRGQQVTLRCSPKSGHDTVSWYQQALGQGPQFIFQYYEEEERQRGNFPDRFSGHQFPNYSSELNVNALLLGDSALYLCATNRGRMNTEAFFGQGTRLTVV.